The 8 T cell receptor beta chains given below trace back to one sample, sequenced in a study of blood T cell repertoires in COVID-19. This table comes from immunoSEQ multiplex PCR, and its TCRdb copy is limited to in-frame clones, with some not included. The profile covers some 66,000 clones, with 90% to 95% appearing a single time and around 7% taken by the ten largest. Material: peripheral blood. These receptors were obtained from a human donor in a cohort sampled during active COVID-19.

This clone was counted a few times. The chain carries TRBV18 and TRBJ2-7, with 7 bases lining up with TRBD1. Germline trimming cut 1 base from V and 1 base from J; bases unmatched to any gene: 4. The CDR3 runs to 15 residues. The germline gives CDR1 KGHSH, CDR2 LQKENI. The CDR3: CASSPQGTASYEQYF. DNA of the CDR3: TGTGCCAGCTCACCACAGGGGACAGCGTCCTACGAGCAGTACTTC.

For the CDR3, the DNA is TGTGCCAGCAGCCAAGGAGCGGCCGACATCCAGTACTTC. Translation gives CASSQGAADIQYF. The V and J genes are TRBV3-1 (or the pseudogene TRBV3-2) and TRBJ2-5, with D maybe TRBD2 (5 bases). The CDR3 has 13 residues. CDR1 LGHDT and CDR2 YNNKEL come from the germline V gene (reference sequence). With 1 base removed from V and 10 bases from J, the gap between germline ends came to 13 bases.

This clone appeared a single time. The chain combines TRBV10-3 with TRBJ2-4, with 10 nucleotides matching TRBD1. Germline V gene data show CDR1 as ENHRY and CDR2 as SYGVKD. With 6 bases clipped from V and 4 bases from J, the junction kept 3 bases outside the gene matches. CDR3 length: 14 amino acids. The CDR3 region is CAIRGGQGKNIQYF. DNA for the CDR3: TGTGCCATCAGGGGGGGACAGGGGAAAAACATTCAGTACTTC.

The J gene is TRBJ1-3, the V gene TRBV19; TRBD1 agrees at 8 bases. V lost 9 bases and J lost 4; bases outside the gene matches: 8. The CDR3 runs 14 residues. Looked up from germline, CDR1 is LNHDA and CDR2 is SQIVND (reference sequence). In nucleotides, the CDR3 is TGTGCCAGCTGCACAGGGGGTTACGGAAACACCATATATTTT. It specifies CASCTGGYGNTIYF. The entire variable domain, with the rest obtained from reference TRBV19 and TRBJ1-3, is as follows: DGGITQSPKYLFRKEGQNVTLSCEQNLNHDAMYWYRQDPGQGLRLIYYSQIVNDFQKGDIAEGYSVSREKKESFPLTVTSAQKNPTAFYLCASCTGGYGNTIYFGEGSWLTVV.

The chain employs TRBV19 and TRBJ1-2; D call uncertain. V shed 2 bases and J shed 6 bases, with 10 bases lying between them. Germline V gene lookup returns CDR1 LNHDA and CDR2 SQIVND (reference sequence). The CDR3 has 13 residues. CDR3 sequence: CASSIRTSDGYTF. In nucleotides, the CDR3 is TGTGCCAGTAGTATACGTACCTCGGATGGCTACACCTTC. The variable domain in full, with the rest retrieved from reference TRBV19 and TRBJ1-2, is DGGITQSPKYLFRKEGQNVTLSCEQNLNHDAMYWYRQDPGQGLRLIYYSQIVNDFQKGDIAEGYSVSREKKESFPLTVTSAQKNPTAFYLCASSIRTSDGYTFGSGTRLTVV.

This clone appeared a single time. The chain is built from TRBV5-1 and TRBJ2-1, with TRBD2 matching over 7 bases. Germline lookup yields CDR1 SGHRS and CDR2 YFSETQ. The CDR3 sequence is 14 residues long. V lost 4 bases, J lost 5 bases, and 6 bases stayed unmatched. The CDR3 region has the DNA TGCGCCAGCAGCCCGTCTAGCGGCAACAATGAGCAGTTCTTC. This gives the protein CASSPSSGNNEQFF.

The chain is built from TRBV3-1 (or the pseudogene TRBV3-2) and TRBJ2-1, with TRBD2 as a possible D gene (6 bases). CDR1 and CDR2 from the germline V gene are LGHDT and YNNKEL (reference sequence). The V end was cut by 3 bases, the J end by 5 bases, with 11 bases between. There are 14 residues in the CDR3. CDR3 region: CASSQGGGDNEQFF. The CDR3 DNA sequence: TGTGCCAGCAGCCAGGGTGGCGGGGACAATGAGCAGTTCTTC.

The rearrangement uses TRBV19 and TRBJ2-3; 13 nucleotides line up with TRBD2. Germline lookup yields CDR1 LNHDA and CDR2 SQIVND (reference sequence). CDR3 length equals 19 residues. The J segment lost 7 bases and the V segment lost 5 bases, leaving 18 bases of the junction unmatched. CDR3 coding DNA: TGTGCCAGTAGTCGACTAGCGGGAGGCCTAGCAGAAGCAGCAAATACGCAGTATTTT. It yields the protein CASSRLAGGLAEAANTQYF.